This passage covers 30 T cell receptor beta chains from one sample sequenced in a study of monozygotic twins with inflammatory bowel disease (dated by TCRdb to the late 2010s). Library creation used 5' RACE. Data came from an Illumina HiSeq 2500. The reads went through TCRdb reprocessing, and each CDR3 protein sequence gets one entry with no DNA. This sample's records show more than 300,000 distinct CDR3 sequences. Roughly 2.6% of the sample is taken by the ten largest. Sequencing was carried out using blood. The receptors were gathered from a human donor with ulcerative colitis or Crohn's disease, or a healthy co-twin of an affected twin (not recorded which).

The CDR3 loop is CASSWGQGALTTEAFF. The rearrangement uses TRBV5-1 and TRBJ1-1; TCRdb gives TRBD1 as the D gene, but with no DNA this cannot be confirmed. This CDR3 spans 16 amino acids. Germline values: CDR1 SGHRS, CDR2 YFSETQ.

The V gene is TRBV4-1, the J gene TRBJ1-1; TCRdb picks TRBD1, but there is no DNA to check that call. The CDR3 sequence is 18 residues long. From germline, CDR1 is MGHRA and CDR2 YSYEKL. This CDR3 is CASSPGQGLGSMNTEAFF.

The chain is built from TRBV4-1 and TRBJ2-2; lacking DNA, the TRBD1 call made by TCRdb goes unchecked. The CDR3 has 17 amino acids. CDR1 and CDR2 from the germline V gene are MGHRA and YSYEKL. This CDR3 is CASSETPAGASTGELFF.

This sequence joins TRBV12-3 or TRBV12-4 and TRBJ2-5. The CDR3 consists of 16 residues. The CDR3 sequence is CASSSGRQRGQETQYF.

V usage is TRBV3-1 and J usage is TRBJ2-3; the TRBD2 assignment by TCRdb is unverifiable without DNA. The CDR3 runs 17 residues. CDR1 and CDR2 from the germline V gene are LGHDT and YNNKEL (reference sequence). The CDR3 spells CASSQDPRLESTDTQYF.

The J gene is TRBJ2-5, the V gene TRBV24-1; TCRdb's assignment of TRBD1 cannot be checked, as there is no DNA. CDR1 and CDR2 from the germline V gene are KGHDR and SFDVKD. This CDR3 region has 15 residues. CDR3 in amino acids: CATSDTGRGQETQYF.

The chain is built from TRBV6-5 and TRBJ2-2. Germline V gene sequence: CDR1 MNHEY, CDR2 SVGAGI. The CDR3 totals 16 residues. CDR3 sequence reads: CASSSPTGTNTGELFF.

The chain carries TRBV19 and TRBJ2-5; checking the TCRdb D call of TRBD2 is not possible without DNA. There are 16 residues in the CDR3. Germline V lookup: CDR1 LNHDA, CDR2 SQIVND (reference sequence). The CDR3 here is CASSTGTSGRKETQYF.

The chain joins TRBV7-3 to TRBJ2-3; TCRdb picks TRBD1, but there is no DNA to check that call. Germline CDR1 reads SGHTA; CDR2 reads FQGTGA. This CDR3 is built from 16 residues. This CDR3 reads CASSLIGQGLTDTQYF. Complete variable domain (other parts from reference TRBV7-3 and TRBJ2-3): GAGVSQTPSNKVTEKGKYVELRCDPISGHTALYWYRQSLGQGPEFLIYFQGTGAADDSGLPNDRFFAVRPEGSVSTLKIQRTERGDSAVYLCASSLIGQGLTDTQYFGPGTRLTVL.

The J gene is TRBJ1-1, the V gene TRBV5-5; the TCRdb call, TRBD1, lacks DNA for checking. The germline CDR1 and CDR2 sequences are SGHKS and YYEKEE (reference sequence). The length of the CDR3 is 14 residues. CDR3 in amino acids: CASGKGRLNTEAFF.

The V and J genes are TRBV7-9 and TRBJ1-1. CDR3 length: 12 residues. CDR1 SEHNR and CDR2 FQNEAQ come from the germline V gene (reference sequence). CDR3 residues: CASSLDALKAFF.

The rearrangement uses TRBV12-3 or TRBV12-4 and TRBJ2-1; TCRdb indicates TRBD2, and absent DNA this call remains unverified. CDR3 size: 17 residues. The CDR3 is CASSLLVGGALYNEQFF.

The chain has TRBV25-1 and TRBJ1-1; TCRdb picks TRBD1, but there is no DNA to check that call. CDR3 length: 13 amino acids. The germline CDR1 and CDR2 sequences are MGHDK and SYGVNS. CDR3 region: CASSPGQGTEAFF.

V gene TRBV4-1 combines with J gene TRBJ1-4. Germline lookup yields CDR1 MGHRA and CDR2 YSYEKL. The CDR3 covers 11 residues. CDR3 in amino acids: CASSPSEKLFF.

The rearrangement joins TRBV27 to TRBJ2-2; TCRdb's D call of TRBD2 is untestable without DNA. This CDR3 contains 14 residues. Germline CDR1 and CDR2: MNHEY and SMNVEV (reference sequence). The CDR3 reads CASSLGDRTGELFF.

The chain couples TRBV7-9 to TRBJ2-3; the TCRdb call, TRBD2, lacks DNA for checking. Per germline, CDR1 SEHNR and CDR2 FQNEAQ (reference sequence). The CDR3 has 16 amino acids. The CDR3 sequence: CASSLRTSRPTDTQYF.

The chain couples TRBV5-1 to TRBJ2-5. This CDR3 contains 12 residues. The germline gives CDR1 SGHRS, CDR2 YFSETQ. The CDR3 here is CASSLPEETQYF.

V usage is TRBV18 and J usage is TRBJ2-1; TCRdb outputs TRBD1, but without DNA this stays unchecked. The CDR3 covers 17 residues. In germline, CDR1 is KGHSH, CDR2 LQKENI. The CDR3 loop reads CASSPPLGDRGGNEQFF.

The chain joins TRBV5-1 to TRBJ2-5; TCRdb's assignment of TRBD1 cannot be checked, as there is no DNA. Germline-derived CDR1 and CDR2 are SGHRS and YFSETQ. This CDR3 comprises 17 residues. The CDR3 here is CASNLGGVGHAKETQYF.

V gene TRBV4-1 combines with J gene TRBJ1-2; as DNA is missing, the TRBD1 call by TCRdb cannot be tested. Germline CDR1 MGHRA, CDR2 YSYEKL. The CDR3 has 14 residues. The CDR3 loop reads CASSPRTGSYGYTF.

The V gene is TRBV5-1, the J gene TRBJ1-1. The CDR3 loop spans 14 amino acids. Germline values: CDR1 SGHRS, CDR2 YFSETQ. The CDR3 loop reads CASTWSSMNTEAFF.

This chain links TRBV5-6 with TRBJ2-1; the D call from TCRdb, TRBD1, cannot be confirmed without DNA. The CDR3 sequence is 15 residues long. Germline V gene data show CDR1 as SGHDT and CDR2 as YYEEEE. The CDR3 reads CASSASGTGGIEQFF.

The genes are TRBV4-2 and TRBJ2-1; TCRdb's D gene call, TRBD2, goes unchecked for lack of DNA. The length of the CDR3 is 17 residues. CDR1 is LGHNA, CDR2 YNFKEQ, per germline. CDR3 in amino acids: CASSQDGPSGGDNEQFF.

This chain uses TRBV7-9 with TRBJ2-7. Germline loops: CDR1 SEHNR, CDR2 FQNEAQ (reference sequence). This CDR3 comprises 15 residues. The CDR3 region is CASSLLAGDPLEQYF.

This chain links TRBV20-1 with TRBJ1-5. This CDR3 contains 15 residues. Per the germline V gene, CDR1 is DFQATT and CDR2 is SNEGSKA (reference sequence). The CDR3 spells CSAADESYSNQPQHF.

V is TRBV4-3 and J is TRBJ2-6; the D gene TCRdb calls, TRBD1, cannot be checked with no DNA. The CDR3 is 17 amino acids. The germline CDR1 and CDR2 sequences are LGHNA and YSLEER. This chain's CDR3 is CASSQAQGNSGANVLTF.

The rearrangement links TRBV9 to TRBJ2-2; TCRdb indicates TRBD1, and absent DNA this call remains unverified. Germline V gives CDR1 SGDLS, CDR2 YYNGEE. The CDR3 has 15 amino acids. This CDR3 reads CASSVLTGGSGELFF. The full variable domain, completed using reference TRBV9 and TRBJ2-2, is DSGVTQTPKHLITATGQRVTLRCSPRSGDLSVYWYQQSLDQGLQFLIQYYNGEERAKGNILERFSAQQFPDLHSELNLSSLELGDSALYFCASSVLTGGSGELFFGEGSRLTVL.

The chain recombines TRBV5-1 with TRBJ2-7. The germline CDR1 and CDR2 sequences are SGHRS and YFSETQ. CDR3 length: 15 amino acids. CDR3: CASSPYLAGRYEQYF.

The J gene is TRBJ2-3, the V gene TRBV7-2. This CDR3 is built from 14 residues. The germline V gene has CDR1 SGHTA and CDR2 FQGNSA. The chain's CDR3 is CASKKASSTDTQYF. The complete variable domain, with remaining parts taken from reference TRBV7-2 and TRBJ2-3, reads GAGVSQSPSNKVTEKGKDVELRCDPISGHTALYWYRQSLGQGLEFLIYFQGNSAPDKSGLPSDRFSAERTGGSVSTLTIQRTQQEDSAVYLCASKKASSTDTQYFGPGTRLTVL.

This chain joins TRBV7-2 and TRBJ2-7; the TCRdb D gene call, TRBD1, has no DNA to confirm it. This CDR3 region has 15 residues. CDR1 and CDR2 (germline): SGHTA, FQGNSA. CDR3 region: CASSLMTGGGHEQYF.